The 14 T cell receptor beta chains presented below share a single source sample, sequenced in a study of shared clonotypes between healthy human individuals. Naive CD8 cells comprised CD45RO-negative, CCR7-positively selected cells, excluding terminally differentiated effector memory CD45RA+ cells. Method: immunoSEQ multiplex PCR; TCRdb's copy keeps in-frame clones and lacks some. Of roughly 590,000 clones detected, around 95% appear once; the ten largest clones hold 0.11%. The source material was naive CD8+ T cells sorted from blood. The receptors shown here come from a woman aged 25 to 39 in good health.

The genes are TRBV5-6 and TRBJ1-1; possibly TRBD1 for D (5 bases). V was pared by 0 bases and J by 3 bases, with 18 bases between. There are 17 residues in the CDR3. Germline CDR1 is SGHDT and CDR2 is YYEEEE. The CDR3 sequence: CASSLGQGVWTDTEAFF. The CDR3 DNA follows: TGTGCCAGCAGCTTGGGTCAGGGAGTTTGGACGGACACTGAAGCTTTCTTT.

As regards this clone: The junction shows a germline mismatch at one end, possibly a read error. The chain recombines TRBV27 with TRBJ2-3, with 9 bases fitting TRBD2. Germline V CDR1 and CDR2: MNHEY, SMNVEV (reference sequence). The CDR3 extends over 12 amino acids. As DNA, the CDR3 is TGTGCCAGCAGTCCCACGACTAGCGGTGTAGTTTTT. The encoded protein is CASSPTTSGVVF.

This clone was observed once. This sequence joins TRBV5-1 and TRBJ2-1; D is unclear. The CDR3 runs to 12 residues. Per the germline V gene, CDR1 is SGHRS and CDR2 is YFSETQ. V lost 0 bases, J lost 5 bases, and 3 bases lay in between. DNA for the CDR3: TGCGCCAGCAGCTTGGCCCACAATGAGCAGTTCTTC. Amino acid sequence: CASSLAHNEQFF.

CDR3 in amino acids: CASALDGTTTNEKLFF. The CDR3 DNA reads TGTGCCAGCGCCTTAGACGGGACAACAACTAATGAAAAACTGTTTTTT. The V call is TRBV27, the J call TRBJ1-4; a possible D gene is TRBD1 (6 bases). Trimming cost V 8 bases and J 0 bases, with 16 bases left between them. The V gene's germline CDR1 is MNHEY and CDR2 SMNVEV (reference sequence). There are 16 residues in the CDR3. Full variable domain (rest looked up from reference TRBV27 and TRBJ1-4): EAQVTQNPRYLITVTGKKLTVTCSQNMNHEYMSWYRQDPGLGLRQIYYSMNVEVTDKGDVPEGYKVSRKEKRNFPLILESPSPNQTSLYFCASALDGTTTNEKLFFGSGTQLSVL.

The rearrangement uses TRBV27 and TRBJ1-5; D is undetermined. Trimming shortened V by 1 base and J by 1 base, and 17 bases separated the two germline ends. The CDR3 contains 18 residues. The germline gives CDR1 MNHEY, CDR2 SMNVEV (reference sequence). DNA for the CDR3: TGTGCCAGCAGTTTATACGTGTCAGGAGTCCCGAGCAATCAGCCCCAGCATTTT. This translates into CASSLYVSGVPSNQPQHF.

J is TRBJ2-1 and V is TRBV28; D perhaps matches TRBD2 (5 bases). V was pared by 8 bases and J by 5 bases, with 16 bases between. Germline CDR1 and CDR2: MDHEN and SYDVKM. The CDR3 is made up of 14 amino acids. CDR3: CASRGWARDNEQFF. CDR3 coding DNA: TGTGCCAGCCGGGGTTGGGCTCGGGACAATGAGCAGTTCTTC.

The V gene is TRBV5-4, the J gene TRBJ2-1; 8 bases are shared with TRBD2. The CDR3 is 17 amino acids. V trimming: 0 bases; J trimming: 4 bases; junction bases outside the gene matches: 9. From germline, CDR1 is SGHNT and CDR2 YYREEE (reference sequence). The CDR3 reads CASSLVVLREVYNEQFF. The CDR3 bases are TGTGCCAGCAGCTTGGTGGTGTTGCGGGAGGTTTACAATGAGCAGTTCTTC.

The gene calls are TRBV4-1 and TRBJ2-1; the match to TRBD1 covers 9 bases. Germline V CDR1 and CDR2: MGHRA, YSYEKL. The CDR3 has 16 residues. V trimming: 0 bases; J trimming: 8 bases; junction bases outside the gene matches: 8. The CDR3 spells CASSQDLRTGVDEQFF. CDR3 DNA sequence: TGCGCCAGCAGCCAAGATCTTCGGACAGGGGTGGATGAGCAGTTCTTC.

The chain recombines TRBV28 with TRBJ2-1; 11 nucleotides line up with TRBD2. Germline assignment: CDR1 MDHEN and CDR2 SYDVKM. The ends lost 7 bases at V and 9 bases at J; junction bases unmatched: 8. CDR3 length equals 14 residues. In DNA form, the CDR3 reads TGTGCCAGCAAGATTAGCGGGAGGGCCGGTGAGCAGTTCTTC. Translating it yields CASKISGRAGEQFF.

CDR3 sequence: CASSLGAEGAYEQYF. CDR3 DNA sequence: TGTGCCAGCAGCTTAGGCGCGGAGGGGGCTTACGAGCAGTACTTC. The chain couples TRBV7-2 to TRBJ2-7, with D maybe TRBD1 (7 bases). Germline CDR1 is SGHTA and CDR2 is FQGNSA. Deletions cut 1 base from V and 4 bases from J, with 14 bases between. This CDR3 has 15 residues.

This clone appeared once. The J gene is TRBJ2-2, the V gene TRBV28, with a possible D match to TRBD2 (7 bases). This CDR3 has 13 residues. Germline V gene data show CDR1 as MDHEN and CDR2 as SYDVKM. V lost 7 bases and J lost 4, with 10 bases in between. The CDR3 spells CASTGGRTGELFF. The CDR3 DNA reads TGTGCCAGCACCGGGGGGCGCACCGGGGAGCTGTTTTTT.

This clone was counted once. The chain employs TRBV4-1 and TRBJ2-5; possibly TRBD1 for D (5 bases). Near its end, the DNA agrees better with TRBJ2-7, so the J call may be wrong. Germline V gives CDR1 MGHRA, CDR2 YSYEKL. This CDR3 has 15 amino acids. In DNA form, the CDR3 reads TGCGCCAGCAGCCAACTCGACAGCAGCTCCTACGAGCAGTACTTC. The encoded protein is CASSQLDSSSYEQYF.

This chain links TRBV7-8 with TRBJ2-1, with D possibly matching TRBD2 (6 bases). Germline CDR1 reads SGHVS; CDR2 reads FQNEAQ. CDR3 length: 15 residues. The V end was cut by 6 bases, the J end by 3 bases, with 15 bases between. DNA of the CDR3: TGTGCCAGCAGTAGTGACGGGAGTCACTACAATGAGCAGTTCTTC. Its translation: CASSSDGSHYNEQFF.

This chain links TRBV5-5 with TRBJ2-6; no firm D call. This CDR3 spans 16 amino acids. Germline-derived CDR1 and CDR2 are SGHKS and YYEKEE (reference sequence). V was shortened by 3 bases and J by 0 bases, with 10 bases between the two germline ends. The chain's CDR3 is CASSWVGGSGANVLTF. The CDR3 coding sequence is TGTGCCAGCAGCTGGGTGGGTGGCTCTGGGGCCAACGTCCTGACTTTC.